This is a list of T cell receptor beta chains from one sample in a study of blood T cell repertoires in COVID-19. Clones were read by immunoSEQ multiplex PCR, and TCRdb kept only the in-frame ones, dropping some. The sample includes about 440,000 clones, about 89% of them seen just once. Material for sequencing was peripheral blood. These receptors were collected from a woman under 40 with acute or convalescent COVID-19. Each CDR3 is given with its conserved first and last residue. D genes are given only for firm matches. Size values are once, few and many counts, or a class for expanded clones, and some rows have none.

D gene: TRBD1; J gene: TRBJ1-6; clone size: -; V gene: TRBV28; CDR3 protein: CASSPWTGPSNSPLHF; CDR3 DNA: TGTGCCAGCAGCCCCTGGACAGGCCCCTCAAATTCACCCCTCCACTTT
D gene: TRBD1; J gene: TRBJ2-1; clone size: -; V gene: TRBV5-1; CDR3 protein: CASSSPGTGPYNEQFF; CDR3 DNA: TGCGCCAGCAGCTCCCCGGGGACAGGCCCATACAATGAGCAGTTCTTC
D gene: -; J gene: TRBJ1-2; clone size: -; V gene: TRBV12-5; CDR3 protein: CASGLETGRGRGGYTF; CDR3 DNA: TGTGCTAGTGGTTTGGAAACGGGCAGGGGCAGAGGAGGCTACACCTTC
D gene: TRBD1; J gene: TRBJ1-4; clone size: -; V gene: TRBV27; CDR3 protein: CASSTLLTGGKLFF; CDR3 DNA: TGTGCCAGCAGTACCCTCCTGACAGGGGGCAAACTGTTTTTT
D gene: TRBD2; J gene: TRBJ2-7; clone size: -; V gene: TRBV7-2; CDR3 protein: CASSLGLGIYEQYF; CDR3 DNA: TGTGCCAGCAGCCTCGGACTAGGGATCTACGAGCAGTACTTC
D gene: -; J gene: TRBJ1-1; clone size: -; V gene: TRBV16; CDR3 protein: CASSRPGTEAFF; CDR3 DNA: TGTGCCAGCAGCCGGCCGGGGACTGAAGCTTTCTTT
D gene: TRBD2; J gene: TRBJ2-7; clone size: -; V gene: TRBV5-1; CDR3 protein: CASNDGRDSYVKQYF; CDR3 DNA: TGCGCCAGCAATGATGGGAGGGACTCCTACGTGAAGCAGTACTTC
D gene: -; J gene: TRBJ2-3; clone size: -; V gene: TRBV3-1/TRBV3-2; CDR3 protein: CASSFAGTGRGDTQYF; CDR3 DNA: TGTGCCAGCAGCTTCGCCGGAACAGGGCGTGGAGATACGCAGTATTTT
D gene: -; J gene: TRBJ2-5; clone size: -; V gene: TRBV4-1; CDR3 protein: CASSSERPQETQYF; CDR3 DNA: TGCGCCAGCAGCTCCGAGCGGCCCCAAGAGACCCAGTACTTC
D gene: -; J gene: TRBJ1-2; clone size: -; V gene: TRBV14; CDR3 protein: CASSQSPGLDGYTF; CDR3 DNA: TGTGCCAGCAGCCAATCGCCAGGGTTGGATGGCTACACCTTC
D gene: -; J gene: TRBJ1-2; clone size: few; V gene: TRBV10-3; CDR3 protein: CATTRGPNGYTF; CDR3 DNA: TGTGCCACTACACGCGGGCCCAATGGCTACACCTTC
D gene: TRBD2; J gene: TRBJ2-3; clone size: -; V gene: TRBV29-1; CDR3 protein: CSVEGGGLLKGKHNTQYF; CDR3 DNA: TGCAGCGTTGAAGGGGGGGGTTTATTAAAGGGCAAACACAATACGCAGTATTTT
D gene: TRBD1; J gene: TRBJ1-5; clone size: -; V gene: TRBV7-8; CDR3 protein: CASSRRLQGVLGNQPQHF; CDR3 DNA: TGTGCCAGCAGCAGACGCCTACAGGGGGTCTTGGGCAATCAGCCCCAGCATTTT
D gene: -; J gene: TRBJ1-1; clone size: -; V gene: TRBV10-3; CDR3 protein: CAISDEQGPLNTEAFF; CDR3 DNA: TGTGCCATCAGTGATGAGCAGGGCCCCCTGAACACTGAAGCTTTCTTT
D gene: -; J gene: TRBJ2-1; clone size: -; V gene: TRBV9; CDR3 protein: CASSHPLVYRDNSYNEQFF; CDR3 DNA: TGTGCCAGCAGTCACCCCCTAGTATACCGGGACAACTCCTACAATGAGCAGTTCTTC
D gene: TRBD2; J gene: TRBJ2-1; clone size: -; V gene: TRBV24-1; CDR3 protein: CATLGTSSDEQFF; CDR3 DNA: TGTGCCACCTTAGGGACTAGTAGCGATGAGCAGTTCTTC
D gene: TRBD1; J gene: TRBJ1-2; clone size: once; V gene: TRBV6-2/TRBV6-3; CDR3 protein: CASSSGGGYTF; CDR3 DNA: TGTGCCAGCAGTTCAGGGGGCGGCTACACCTTC
D gene: -; J gene: TRBJ2-7; clone size: once; V gene: TRBV6-1; CDR3 protein: CASSEALLLWGRSSYEQYF; CDR3 DNA: TGTGCCAGCAGTGAAGCGCTCTTACTTTGGGGCAGGAGCTCCTACGAGCAGTACTTC
D gene: TRBD1; J gene: TRBJ2-7; clone size: -; V gene: TRBV5-1; CDR3 protein: CASSSTGSTYEQYF; CDR3 DNA: TGCGCCAGCAGCTCGACAGGGTCAACCTACGAGCAGTACTTC
D gene: TRBD2; J gene: TRBJ2-3; clone size: -; V gene: TRBV7-3; CDR3 protein: CASSLTSGGRGTDTQYF; CDR3 DNA: TGTGCCAGCAGCTTAACAAGCGGGGGCCGGGGCACAGATACGCAGTATTTT